The 31 T cell receptor beta chains reported below all come from one sample, sequenced in a study of chemoradiotherapy in HPV16-positive cancers. TCRdb's table, derived via immunoSEQ multiplex PCR, lists solely in-frame clones and lacks some. The sample has 17,000 or so clones; about 74% are singletons. The sample was tumor tissue, taken from a patient who underwent chemoradiotherapy. The receptors shown here come from a human donor with HPV-associated anogenital cancer.

This chain links TRBV9 with TRBJ2-2; D is possibly TRBD1 (6 bases). V was shortened by 3 bases and J by 0 bases, with 12 bases between the two germline ends. The V gene's germline CDR1 is SGDLS and CDR2 YYNGEE. CDR3 length equals 16 residues. CDR3 in amino acids: CASSASGHSNTGELFF. In DNA form, the CDR3 reads TGTGCCAGCAGCGCTTCGGGACACTCGAACACCGGGGAGCTGTTTTTT. The whole variable domain, remainder taken from reference TRBV9 and TRBJ2-2, is DSGVTQTPKHLITATGQRVTLRCSPRSGDLSVYWYQQSLDQGLQFLIQYYNGEERAKGNILERFSAQQFPDLHSELNLSSLELGDSALYFCASSASGHSNTGELFFGEGSRLTVL.

The chain joins TRBV2 to TRBJ2-5; TRBD2 might be the D (6 bases). Germline assignment: CDR1 SNHLY and CDR2 FYNNEI. The CDR3 spans 13 residues. The V and J ends lost 8 bases and 7 bases respectively, with 17 bases between them. The CDR3 nucleotides read TGTGCCAGCGGGGGTCCTCTGGGGGGGACCCAGTACTTC. Protein sequence: CASGGPLGGTQYF.

The V call is TRBV5-1, the J call TRBJ2-5; a weak D match, TRBD1 (7 bases). CDR1 is SGHRS, CDR2 YFSETQ, per germline. Trimming stripped 4 bases from V and 4 bases from J, with 14 bases between. The CDR3 contains 14 residues. The CDR3 DNA follows: TGCGCCAGCAGCCAGCAGGGGGGAACAGAGACCCAGTACTTC. Translation gives CASSQQGGTETQYF.

The V call is TRBV29-1, the J call TRBJ1-2, with D possibly TRBD1 on 5 matching bases. V lost 4 bases and J lost 4, with 7 bases in between. The length of the CDR3 is 11 residues. Germline V gene data show CDR1 as SQVTM and CDR2 as ANQGSEA. The chain's CDR3 is CSVVGGYGYTF. CDR3 nucleotide sequence: TGCAGCGTTGTGGGGGGCTATGGCTACACCTTC. The whole variable domain, remainder taken from reference TRBV29-1 and TRBJ1-2, is SAVISQKPSRDICQRGTSLTIQCQVDSQVTMMFWYRQQPGQSLTLIATANQGSEATYESGFVIDKFPISRPNLTFSTLTVSNMSPEDSSIYLCSVVGGYGYTFGSGTRLTVV.

The chain uses TRBV5-1 and TRBJ2-3; 11 positions match TRBD2. From germline, CDR1 is SGHRS and CDR2 YFSETQ. The CDR3 has 15 amino acids. V lost 4 bases and J lost 5; bases outside the gene matches: 6. CDR3: CASSVAGGPGDTQYF. The CDR3 nucleotides read TGCGCCAGCAGCGTAGCGGGAGGGCCGGGAGATACGCAGTATTTT.

The chain recombines TRBV6-6 with TRBJ2-7, with D perhaps TRBD2 (6 bases). CDR3 length: 11 amino acids. Germline loops: CDR1 MNHNY, CDR2 SVGAGI (reference sequence). V was cut by 11 bases and J by 1 base, with 9 bases left in between. The CDR3: CAAGGSYEQYF. In DNA form, the CDR3 reads TGTGCCGCCGGAGGGTCCTACGAGCAGTACTTC.

The chain uses TRBV6-1 and TRBJ1-2; weak D call: TRBD1 (6 bases). There are 15 residues in the CDR3. CDR1 is MNHNS and CDR2 is SASEGT in the germline V gene. The germline V and J ends were trimmed by 4 bases and 3 bases, with 15 bases remaining between them. CDR3 protein: CASSVRGGGDYGYTF. The CDR3 DNA reads TGTGCCAGCAGTGTTCGGGGAGGGGGGGACTATGGCTACACCTTC.

This clone came up once. In DNA, the CDR3 is TGCGCCAGCAGCGTAAACTCCCGAACCGGGGAGCTGTTTTTT. This translates into CASSVNSRTGELFF. This chain connects TRBV5-1 to TRBJ2-2; D not resolved. Germline V gene lookup returns CDR1 SGHRS and CDR2 YFSETQ. V dropped 4 bases and J dropped 5 bases, with 12 bases sitting between them. The CDR3 has 14 amino acids.

The chain employs TRBV7-2 and TRBJ1-3; perhaps TRBD1 as D (5 bases). Germline assignment: CDR1 SGHTA and CDR2 FQGNSA. V was clipped by 5 bases and J by 3 bases, with 8 bases between them. The CDR3 length is 13 residues. CDR3 nucleotide sequence: TGTGCCAGCAGCCAGGACATTGGAAACACCATATATTTT. Protein sequence: CASSQDIGNTIYF.

In DNA form, the CDR3 reads TGTGCCGGATCGACAGGGGGCTTTGAGCAGTTCTTC. As protein: CAGSTGGFEQFF. This chain joins TRBV2 and TRBJ2-1, with 10 bases lining up with TRBD1. The CDR3 sequence is 12 residues long. Germline lookup yields CDR1 SNHLY and CDR2 FYNNEI. The trim removed 11 bases at V and 9 bases at J, leaving 7 bases unmatched.

The gene calls are TRBV4-2 and TRBJ1-1; D unresolved. V lost 1 base, J lost 6 bases, and 15 bases lay in between. The CDR3 has 15 amino acids. Germline CDR1 reads LGHNA; CDR2 reads YNFKEQ. The CDR3 DNA is TGTGCCAGCAGCCAAGGTGAAGGGCCTAGGCCTGAAGCTTTCTTT. It encodes CASSQGEGPRPEAFF.

This chain joins TRBV21-1 and TRBJ2-7; the table names TRBD1, a call not compared with the DNA. TRBV21-1 is deemed a pseudogene. CDR3 length equals 15 residues. CDR3 sequence (DNA): TGTGCCAGCAGCAGGGCCCCCCTACTTTCCTACGAGCAGTACTTC. It yields the protein CASSRAPLLSYEQYF.

This clone was recorded a few times. The rearrangement links TRBV13 to TRBJ2-1; 12 bases match TRBD2. The CDR3 has 15 amino acids. J gave up 4 bases and V 4 bases, and 2 bases lay outside the gene matches. The V gene's germline CDR1 is PRHDT and CDR2 FYEKMQ (reference sequence). The CDR3 bases are TGTGCCAGCAGCTGGGGACTAGCGGGTTACAATGAGCAGTTCTTC. It is translated as CASSWGLAGYNEQFF.

The chain links TRBV5-4 to TRBJ2-3; D gene unclear. The V end lost 1 base, the J end lost 6 bases, and 12 bases lay between the germline ends. Germline V CDR1 and CDR2: SGHNT, YYREEE (reference sequence). The CDR3 has 14 residues. CDR3: CASSLLDARDTQYF. CDR3 in DNA: TGTGCCAGCAGCTTGCTAGACGCTCGTGATACGCAGTATTTT.

By sample share, this clone is medium-sized. This sequence joins TRBV5-1 and TRBJ1-2; D uncertain. Per germline, CDR1 SGHRS and CDR2 YFSETQ. The CDR3 extends over 15 amino acids. Trimming left V 3 bases short and J 3 bases short, with 15 bases between. As DNA, the CDR3 is TGCGCCAGCAGCTCCGGCCGGGTCGACGACTATGGCTACACCTTC. Amino acid sequence: CASSSGRVDDYGYTF.

By proportion, this clone is medium-sized (0.01 to 0.1%). J is TRBJ1-2 and V is TRBV6-1; D is ambiguous. V was pared by 8 bases and J by 11 bases, with 15 bases between. The CDR3 covers 11 residues. CDR1 MNHNS and CDR2 SASEGT come from the germline V gene. The DNA of the CDR3 is TGTGCCAGCGCTGAAATCGGGGAGTACACCTTC. Translation gives CASAEIGEYTF.

This clone was counted between two and nine times. The gene calls are TRBV7-9 and TRBJ1-1; the D gene is possibly TRBD1 (5 bases). Deletions cut 1 base from V and 7 bases from J, with 10 bases between. The CDR3 is 13 residues long. The germline V gene has CDR1 SEHNR and CDR2 FQNEAQ (reference sequence). Written as DNA, the CDR3 is TGTGCCAGCAGCTTAGGCCAGGGACTTGAAGCTTTCTTT. Protein sequence: CASSLGQGLEAFF.

The CDR3 region has the DNA TGTGCCTGGGGAACAGGGGGCGCGTACACTGAAGCTTTCTTT. It specifies CAWGTGGAYTEAFF. The chain links TRBV30 to TRBJ1-1; 9 positions agree with TRBD1. Losses at the gene ends were 5 bases for V and 3 bases for J; bases not matched to a gene: 7. The CDR3 extends over 14 amino acids. Germline-derived CDR1 and CDR2 are GTSNPN and SVGIG (reference sequence).

V and J are TRBV7-2 and TRBJ2-3; D unclear. CDR3 size: 11 residues. Germline CDR1 SGHTA, CDR2 FQGNSA. Trimming removed 4 bases at V and 7 bases at J, with 6 bases between. CDR3 protein: CASSSTYTQYF. The CDR3 DNA reads TGTGCCAGCAGCTCGACATATACGCAGTATTTT.

The chain combines TRBV7-3 with TRBJ2-7, with D possibly matching TRBD2 (6 bases). The CDR3 has 19 amino acids. Germline V gene lookup returns CDR1 SGHTA and CDR2 FQGTGA. V was trimmed by 5 bases and J by 1 base, leaving 27 bases between them. In DNA, the CDR3 is TGTGCCAGCAGCCCCTTGGTAACGGGAGTTAGCTTTATATCCTACGAGCAGTACTTC. Its translation: CASSPLVTGVSFISYEQYF. The variable domain in full, completed from reference TRBV7-3 and TRBJ2-7, reads GAGVSQTPSNKVTEKGKYVELRCDPISGHTALYWYRQSLGQGPEFLIYFQGTGAADDSGLPNDRFFAVRPEGSVSTLKIQRTERGDSAVYLCASSPLVTGVSFISYEQYFGPGTRLTVT.

The sample holds one count of this clone. V usage is TRBV10-3 and J usage is TRBJ2-1; TRBD2 is a possible D gene (6 bases). The V gene lost 2 bases and the J gene lost 3 bases, with 11 bases spanning the gap. CDR3 length equals 15 residues. The germline CDR1 and CDR2 sequences are ENHRY and SYGVKD. The CDR3 reads CAISEPVGGYNEQFF. Written as DNA, the CDR3 is TGTGCCATCAGTGAGCCGGTCGGGGGCTACAATGAGCAGTTCTTC.

This clone was found a few times. The CDR3 DNA sequence: TGTGCCAGCTCACCAAGCGGACCGCCCAATGAGCAGTTCTTC. This gives the protein CASSPSGPPNEQFF. The gene calls are TRBV18 and TRBJ2-1, with a possible D match to TRBD2 (5 bases). The CDR3 has 14 amino acids. Trimming cost V 2 bases and J 6 bases, with 11 bases left between them. The germline gives CDR1 KGHSH, CDR2 LQKENI.

In its sample, this clone was seen once. This chain connects TRBV5-5 to TRBJ2-2; D remains ambiguous. Trimming took off 2 bases at V and 0 bases at J, with 8 bases between the two ends. The germline V gene has CDR1 SGHKS and CDR2 YYEKEE (reference sequence). The CDR3 is 15 residues long. The CDR3 region has the DNA TGTGCCAGCAGCTTAACAAACACGAACACCGGGGAGCTGTTTTTT. The encoded protein is CASSLTNTNTGELFF. Combining the CDR3 with reference TRBV5-5 and TRBJ2-2 gives the whole variable domain DAGVTQSPTHLIKTRGQQVTLRCSPISGHKSVSWYQQVLGQGPQFIFQYYEKEERGRGNFPDRFSARQFPNYSSELNVNALLLGDSALYLCASSLTNTNTGELFFGEGSRLTVL.

The CDR3 DNA sequence: TGTGCCAGTAGTATAGCCTTCCCCGGGCAGCCCCAGCATTTT. This gives the protein CASSIAFPGQPQHF. The V gene is TRBV19, the J gene TRBJ1-5; D is unclear. Germline values: CDR1 LNHDA, CDR2 SQIVND (reference sequence). V was pared by 1 base and J by 7 bases, with 11 bases between. The CDR3 has 14 residues.

The J gene is TRBJ1-2, the V gene TRBV19; 8 bases line up with TRBD1. CDR1 is LNHDA, CDR2 SQIVND, per germline (reference sequence). After removal of 1 base from V and 2 bases from J, the junction contained 3 bases not matched to a gene. The CDR3 is 15 amino acids. The CDR3 region is CASSIGGTGNYGYTF. The CDR3 nucleotides are TGTGCCAGTAGTATAGGGGGGACAGGAAACTATGGCTACACCTTC.

This chain links TRBV6-5 with TRBJ1-4; 7 nucleotides match TRBD1. The germline CDR1 and CDR2 sequences are MNHEY and SVGAGI. This CDR3 comprises 14 residues. J was trimmed by 7 bases and V by 4 bases; bases with no gene match: 6. The CDR3 coding sequence is TGTGCCAGCAGTTCAGGGGGGTGGAGTGAAAAACTGTTTTTT. It yields the protein CASSSGGWSEKLFF.

The table lists this clone with a count of one. The chain carries TRBV6-1 and TRBJ2-3; no firm D call. V dropped 7 bases and J dropped 2 bases, with 7 bases sitting between them. CDR1 MNHNS and CDR2 SASEGT come from the germline V gene. The CDR3 runs to 12 residues. The CDR3 sequence: CASTEYTDTQYF. The CDR3 DNA is TGTGCCAGCACCGAGTACACAGATACGCAGTATTTT.

The chain combines TRBV19 with TRBJ2-1; 13 bases line up with TRBD2. CDR1 LNHDA and CDR2 SQIVND come from the germline V gene (reference sequence). The CDR3 contains 16 residues. Losses at the gene ends were 5 bases for V and 7 bases for J; bases not matched to a gene: 8. Here the CDR3 reads CASSATSGGVINEQFF. CDR3 DNA sequence: TGTGCCAGTAGTGCTACTAGCGGGGGGGTTATTAATGAGCAGTTCTTC.

The rearrangement joins TRBV5-4 to TRBJ2-5, with 7 bases fitting TRBD2. The CDR3 is 14 residues long. CDR1 is SGHNT, CDR2 YYREEE, per germline (reference sequence). With 4 bases clipped from V and 0 bases from J, the junction kept 3 bases outside the gene matches. The CDR3 protein is CASSRGGDQETQYF. Written as DNA, the CDR3 is TGTGCCAGCAGCCGGGGAGGGGACCAAGAGACCCAGTACTTC.

This chain joins TRBV2 and TRBJ2-7, with 8 bases identical to TRBD2. Germline lookup yields CDR1 SNHLY and CDR2 FYNNEI. After removal of 6 bases from V and 4 bases from J, the junction contained 2 bases not matched to a gene. The CDR3 has 12 residues. The CDR3 sequence: CASSSGSYEQYF. The CDR3 nucleotides read TGTGCCAGCAGCAGCGGGAGTTACGAGCAGTACTTC. Full variable domain (outside the CDR3, taken from reference TRBV2 and TRBJ2-7): EPEVTQTPSHQVTQMGQEVILRCVPISNHLYFYWYRQILGQKVEFLVSFYNNEISEKSEIFDDQFSVERPDGSNFTLKIRSTKLEDSAMYFCASSSGSYEQYFGPGTRLTVT.

The chain recombines TRBV5-6 with TRBJ2-1; 8 bases agree with TRBD1. CDR3 size: 13 residues. CDR1 is SGHDT and CDR2 is YYEEEE in the germline V gene. The junction had 1 base not matched to a gene; V was cut back by 0 bases and J by 8 bases. CDR3 nucleotides: TGTGCCAGCAGCTTGGAGGACAGGGATGAGCAGTTCTTC. Residues: CASSLEDRDEQFF.